These 31 T cell receptor beta chains were all obtained from the same sample, sequenced in a study of long-term antiretroviral therapy in people with HIV. Assay version v3.0 of immunoSEQ was used, and it was run at survey level. Profiling relied on immunoSEQ multiplex PCR, and the TCRdb table lists in-frame clones only, not all of them. The sample records about 20,000 clones, around 87% being singletons. Sequenced material: unsorted PBMCs, taken 2.6 years after starting antiretroviral therapy. These receptors came from a woman aged 45 to 65 with HIV.

This chain connects TRBV27 to TRBJ2-7; D gene uncertain. CDR1 is MNHEY, CDR2 SMNVEV, per germline (reference sequence). The germline V and J ends were trimmed by 7 bases and 3 bases, with 13 bases remaining between them. The CDR3 has 13 amino acids. The CDR3 DNA sequence: TGTGCCAGCATGATCCTTGGCAGCTACGAGCAGTACTTC. Its translation is CASMILGSYEQYF.

The chain employs TRBV6-5 and TRBJ2-7; D is ambiguous. The germline V gene has CDR1 MNHEY and CDR2 SVGAGI. Trimming removed 1 base from V and 3 bases from J, with 10 bases in between. This CDR3 region has 14 residues. DNA for the CDR3: TGTGCCAGCAGTTACTTGGACCGATACTACGAGCAGTACTTC. Encoded protein: CASSYLDRYYEQYF.

The CDR3 spells CASSKLAGAWFNEQFF. As DNA, the CDR3 is TGTGCCAGCAGTAAACTAGCGGGAGCATGGTTCAATGAGCAGTTCTTC. This chain connects TRBV6-4 to TRBJ2-1; TRBD2 agrees at 11 bases. V dropped 5 bases and J dropped 6; count of bases not matched to a gene: 9. The germline CDR1 and CDR2 sequences are MRHNA and SNTAGT. CDR3 size: 16 residues.

The V and J genes are TRBV7-8 and TRBJ1-4; tentatively, D is TRBD1 (5 bases). CDR1 and CDR2 (germline): SGHVS, FQNEAQ. V shed 3 bases and J shed 2 bases, with 7 bases lying between them. CDR3 length equals 14 residues. CDR3 DNA sequence: TGTGCCAGCAGCTTGACAGCCACTAATGAAAAACTGTTTTTT. Its protein product is CASSLTATNEKLFF.

This clone came up once. The V and J genes are TRBV2 and TRBJ2-7; tentative D call: TRBD1 (6 bases). With 5 bases removed from V and 5 bases from J, the gap between germline ends came to 16 bases. CDR3 size: 14 residues. Germline assignment: CDR1 SNHLY and CDR2 FYNNEI. The CDR3 coding sequence is TGTGCCAGCAGTTCCGGGACACTTGTTAACGAGCAGTACTTC. It specifies CASSSGTLVNEQYF.

This chain joins TRBV21-1 and TRBJ2-1; whether TRBD2, the table's D call, matches the DNA was not checked. TRBV21-1 counts as a pseudogene. CDR3 length equals 18 residues. In DNA form, the CDR3 reads TGTGCCAGCAGCCCACCCAGGACTCCGCGGGAGAACTACAATGAGCAGTTCTTC. Amino acids: CASSPPRTPRENYNEQFF.

This clone showed up just once. V and J are TRBV6-5 and TRBJ1-1; 7 bases are a match to TRBD1. Trimming cost V 2 bases and J 3 bases; bases outside gene matches: 3. CDR1 and CDR2 from the germline V gene are MNHEY and SVGAGI. The CDR3 contains 14 residues. The CDR3 region is CASSYRTGDTEAFF. CDR3 sequence (DNA): TGTGCCAGCAGTTACCGGACAGGAGACACTGAAGCTTTCTTT.

The chain couples TRBV5-5 to TRBJ1-1; D is unclear. From germline, CDR1 is SGHKS and CDR2 YYEKEE (reference sequence). V was trimmed by 4 bases and J by 5 bases, leaving 18 bases between them. This CDR3 has 15 residues. CDR3 in amino acids: CASSEISTSETEAFF. The CDR3 nucleotides read TGTGCCAGCAGCGAAATTAGTACGAGTGAAACTGAAGCTTTCTTT.

The V gene is TRBV4-3, the J gene TRBJ2-3; 7 bases line up with TRBD1. Germline V lookup: CDR1 LGHNA, CDR2 YSLEER. V shed 5 bases, J shed 4 bases, and the junction held 3 bases outside the gene matches. This CDR3 has 13 amino acids. The CDR3 is CASSTTGADTQYF. The CDR3 nucleotides are TGCGCCAGCAGCACCACAGGGGCAGATACGCAGTATTTT.

The chain joins TRBV30 to TRBJ1-2; D uncertain. The V end was cut by 6 bases, the J end by 4 bases, with 15 bases between. Germline loops: CDR1 GTSNPN, CDR2 SVGIG (reference sequence). The CDR3 sequence is 13 residues long. CDR3: CACDTRVRYGYTF. Written as DNA, the CDR3 is TGTGCCTGTGACACCCGGGTCCGCTATGGCTACACCTTC. Combining the CDR3 with reference TRBV30 and TRBJ1-2 gives the whole variable domain SQTIHQWPATLVQPVGSPLSLECTVEGTSNPNLYWYRQAAGRGLQLLFYSVGIGQISSEVPQNLSASRPQDRQFILSSKKLLLSDSGFYLCACDTRVRYGYTFGSGTRLTVV.

Of note for this clone: At one of its ends the junction is not consistent with the germline gene, which may arise from a read error. This chain connects TRBV11-3 to TRBJ2-7, with D perhaps given as TRBD1 or TRBD2 (5 bases each). The CDR3 consists of 15 residues. Germline V gene data show CDR1 as SGHNT and CDR2 as YENEEA. CDR3 in amino acids: CASSLGIGTAYEQYF. As DNA, the CDR3 is TGTGCCAGCAGTTTAGGAATTGGGACGGCCTACGAGCAGTACTTC.

This clone was recorded only once. The V and J genes are TRBV4-2 and TRBJ2-1, with a tentative D call TRBD2 (6 bases). Trimming took off 1 base at V and 3 bases at J, with 22 bases between the two ends. The CDR3 is 19 amino acids. The germline V gene encodes CDR1 LGHNA and CDR2 YNFKEQ. As DNA, the CDR3 is TGTGCCAGCAGCCAAGTCCGGGCTAGCGAGGGTCTAGACTACAATGAGCAGTTCTTC. Residues: CASSQVRASEGLDYNEQFF.

J is TRBJ2-3 and V is TRBV30; D possibly matches TRBD1 or TRBD2 (5 bases each). This CDR3 has 13 residues. The germline CDR1 and CDR2 sequences are GTSNPN and SVGIG (reference sequence). V was shortened by 2 bases and J by 4 bases, with 10 bases between the two germline ends. CDR3: CAWSRDGSDTQYF. CDR3 in DNA: TGTGCCTGGAGTAGGGACGGCTCAGATACGCAGTATTTT.

The gene calls are TRBV19 and TRBJ1-5; D perhaps matches TRBD1 (6 bases). V was pared by 7 bases and J by 3 bases, with 19 bases between. The CDR3 spans 16 residues. Germline V gene lookup returns CDR1 LNHDA and CDR2 SQIVND (reference sequence). The CDR3 reads CASISNTRGVNQPQHF. CDR3 bases: TGTGCCAGTATCTCAAACACCAGGGGCGTCAATCAGCCCCAGCATTTT.

This chain joins TRBV10-3 and TRBJ2-6; D remains unclear. The V end was cut by 1 base, the J end by 3 bases, with 4 bases between. Germline V gene data show CDR1 as ENHRY and CDR2 as SYGVKD. The CDR3 is 14 amino acids. The CDR3 here is CAISELSGANVLTF. The CDR3, as DNA: TGTGCCATCAGTGAGTTGAGTGGGGCCAACGTCCTGACTTTC.

This rearrangement joins TRBV7-2 to TRBJ2-2; D remains ambiguous. This CDR3 is 14 amino acids long. V was pared by 5 bases and J by 1 base, with 8 bases between. CDR1 SGHTA and CDR2 FQGNSA come from the germline V gene. CDR3: CASSPPRNTGELFF. The CDR3 nucleotides are TGTGCCAGCAGCCCCCCTCGGAACACCGGGGAGCTGTTTTTT.

In nucleotides, the CDR3 is TGTGCCAGCAGCTTGCCGGATTTGAGTGGAGCTTTCTTT. Residues: CASSLPDLSGAFF. V is TRBV5-6 and J is TRBJ1-1; D is uncertain. From germline, CDR1 is SGHDT and CDR2 YYEEEE. This CDR3 spans 13 amino acids. Trimming stripped 1 base from V and 10 bases from J, with 14 bases between.

The chain employs TRBV6-5 and TRBJ2-7; 7 nucleotides line up with TRBD1. J lost 2 bases, V lost 0 bases, and 1 base had no gene match. The length of the CDR3 is 14 residues. Germline V gives CDR1 MNHEY, CDR2 SVGAGI. The CDR3: CASSYSGQPYEQYF. DNA of the CDR3: TGTGCCAGCAGTTACTCGGGACAGCCCTACGAGCAGTACTTC.

The chain has TRBV4-3 and TRBJ2-1, with 11 bases identical to TRBD2. Germline V CDR1 and CDR2: LGHNA, YSLEER. Trimming cost V 5 bases and J 7 bases; bases outside gene matches: 4. The CDR3 has 14 residues. CDR3 loop: CASSFRTSGNEQFF. The CDR3 DNA follows: TGCGCCAGCAGCTTCCGGACTAGCGGGAATGAGCAGTTCTTC.

The V call is TRBV19, the J call TRBJ2-1; D tentatively fits TRBD1 or TRBD2 (5 bases each). Germline V gives CDR1 LNHDA, CDR2 SQIVND (reference sequence). V dropped 4 bases and J dropped 5 bases, with 21 bases sitting between them. This CDR3 has 17 residues. The chain's CDR3 is CASSRPGDRGYNNEQFF. The CDR3 DNA follows: TGTGCCAGTAGTAGACCCGGGGACCGCGGCTATAACAATGAGCAGTTCTTC.

This CDR3 reads CASSPRGFTEAFF. The CDR3 DNA sequence: TGTGCCAGCAGCCCCCGAGGGTTCACTGAAGCTTTCTTT. The J gene is TRBJ1-1, the V gene TRBV9; no firm D call. The V and J ends lost 4 bases and 4 bases respectively, with 11 bases between them. CDR3 length: 13 amino acids. Germline assignment: CDR1 SGDLS and CDR2 YYNGEE.

This chain connects TRBV2 to TRBJ1-4; D not certain. The CDR3 runs 15 residues. Germline V gene data show CDR1 as SNHLY and CDR2 as FYNNEI. Between the trimmed V and J ends, which lost 6 bases and 0 bases, there was a span of 11 bases. The CDR3 here is CASSRSGATNEKLFF. CDR3 bases: TGTGCCAGCAGCCGTTCCGGGGCAACTAATGAAAAACTGTTTTTT.

V usage is TRBV19 and J usage is TRBJ2-1; 7 nucleotides match TRBD1. The CDR3 sequence is 13 residues long. The V gene end was trimmed by 5 bases and the J gene end by 12 bases; junction bases not matched to a gene: 10. Germline CDR1 is LNHDA and CDR2 is SQIVND (reference sequence). The CDR3 DNA reads TGTGCCAGTAGTTTTACAGGGGATATTGGGCAGTTCTTC. Translated: CASSFTGDIGQFF.

This chain joins TRBV29-1 and TRBJ2-5, with TRBD1 as a possible D gene (6 bases). The J call could be wrong; TRBJ2-7 is a better fit for the DNA end. Germline V gives CDR1 SQVTM, CDR2 ANQGSEA. The CDR3 contains 13 residues. CDR3 in DNA: TGCAGCGTTGCCAAGGGCAGGGGATACGAGCAGTACTTC. Translating it yields CSVAKGRGYEQYF.

The rearrangement joins TRBV6-1 to TRBJ2-3; 10 nucleotides align to TRBD2. CDR3 length equals 14 residues. After removal of 3 bases from V and 8 bases from J, the junction contained 5 bases not matched to a gene. The V gene's germline CDR1 is MNHNS and CDR2 SASEGT. The CDR3 coding sequence is TGTGCCAGCAGTGATCCTAGCGGGAGAGGTACGCAGTATTTT. Protein: CASSDPSGRGTQYF.

This chain joins TRBV5-1 and TRBJ2-7; D unresolved. Germline CDR1 reads SGHRS; CDR2 reads YFSETQ. The CDR3 totals 13 residues. V was cut by 0 bases and J by 1 base, with 5 bases left in between. This CDR3 reads CASSLAASYEQYF. The DNA of the CDR3 is TGCGCCAGCAGCTTGGCCGCTTCCTACGAGCAGTACTTC.

This chain joins TRBV6-5 and TRBJ1-1; weak D call: TRBD1 (5 bases). Germline V gene data show CDR1 as MNHEY and CDR2 as SVGAGI. This CDR3 is 13 amino acids long. Trimming took 5 bases from V and 5 from J, leaving 12 bases between them. CDR3 residues: CASSRFQGTEAFF. In DNA, the CDR3 is TGTGCCAGCAGTCGATTCCAGGGTACTGAAGCTTTCTTT.

This clone was observed once. The chain carries TRBV6-5 and TRBJ2-7, with D perhaps TRBD1 (6 bases). The CDR3 is 14 amino acids. CDR1 and CDR2 (germline): MNHEY, SVGAGI. Deletions cut 5 bases from V and 0 bases from J, with 11 bases between. Here the CDR3 DNA reads TGTGCCAGCAGTCGGGACATCGCCTCCTACGAGCAGTACTTC. This gives the protein CASSRDIASYEQYF.

This clone was seen only a few times. The chain couples TRBV7-2 to TRBJ1-2; TRBD1 agrees at 7 bases. This CDR3 region has 13 residues. V trimming: 4 bases; J trimming: 3 bases; junction bases outside the gene matches: 2. Germline loops: CDR1 SGHTA, CDR2 FQGNSA. The CDR3 DNA is TGTGCCAGCAGCTCCGGACAGGACTATGGCTACACCTTC. Encoded protein: CASSSGQDYGYTF.

This clone appeared once. The chain joins TRBV11-3 to TRBJ1-4, with 9 bases that match TRBD1. The CDR3 spans 13 residues. V trimming: 8 bases; J trimming: 6 bases; junction bases outside the gene matches: 4. CDR1 SGHNT and CDR2 YENEEA come from the germline V gene. The CDR3 protein is CASARTGDEKLFF. As DNA, the CDR3 is TGTGCCAGCGCGCGGACAGGGGATGAAAAACTGTTTTTT.

The chain employs TRBV19 and TRBJ1-4; no reliable D call. The CDR3 covers 13 residues. The germline V and J ends were trimmed by 4 bases and 6 bases, with 9 bases remaining between them. Germline V gene data show CDR1 as LNHDA and CDR2 as SQIVND (reference sequence). The CDR3 DNA is TGTGCCAGTAGTAGGGCCTATGATGAAAAACTGTTTTTT. Amino acid sequence: CASSRAYDEKLFF.